These 11 T cell receptor beta chains came from one sample sequenced in a study of shared clonotypes between healthy human individuals. Sequencing was performed with immunoSEQ multiplex PCR; in TCRdb, only in-frame clones are kept and a portion is missing. The data contain over a million clones, about 75% of them singletons. The sequenced sample was memory CD4+ T cells sorted from blood. The subset: CD45RA-negative fraction. The receptors were gathered from a man aged 18 to 29 in good health.

The gene calls are TRBV9 and TRBJ1-1; D call uncertain. The germline gives CDR1 SGDLS, CDR2 YYNGEE. The CDR3 is 14 residues long. Trimming stripped 0 bases from V and 11 bases from J, with 17 bases between. CDR3 residues: CASSVGVEGLGAFF. The CDR3 coding sequence is TGTGCCAGCAGCGTAGGAGTTGAGGGATTGGGGGCTTTCTTT.

This sequence joins TRBV28 and TRBJ1-2; 7 bases agree with TRBD1. Losses at the gene ends were 3 bases for V and 0 bases for J; bases not matched to a gene: 13. Germline lookup yields CDR1 MDHEN and CDR2 SYDVKM. This CDR3 is 18 amino acids long. The CDR3 DNA reads TGTGCCAGCAGTTTGTGGGGACCGGGACAGCGAACTAACTATGGCTACACCTTC. Translation gives CASSLWGPGQRTNYGYTF.

The chain employs TRBV10-2 and TRBJ2-6; 8 nucleotides align to TRBD1. CDR3 length: 15 residues. Germline V lookup: CDR1 WSHSY, CDR2 SAAADI. V lost 11 bases, J lost 1 base, and 7 bases stayed unmatched. In DNA form, the CDR3 reads TGCGCCGCCCAGGGGGCGGATTCTGGGGCCAACGTCCTGACTTTC. It yields the protein CAAQGADSGANVLTF.

This clone was observed a handful of times. This chain links TRBV6-5 with TRBJ1-1; D not resolved. Germline V gene sequence: CDR1 MNHEY, CDR2 SVGAGI. The CDR3 has 13 amino acids. V was cut by 7 bases and J by 4 bases, with 13 bases left in between. The CDR3 reads CASTMLASTEAFF. As DNA, the CDR3 is TGTGCCAGCACCATGTTAGCGAGCACTGAAGCTTTCTTT.

This clone was observed a single time. The rearrangement joins TRBV30 to TRBJ1-4; D remains unclear. The CDR3 contains 13 residues. Per germline, CDR1 GTSNPN and CDR2 SVGIG (reference sequence). The V and J ends lost 2 bases and 4 bases respectively, with 8 bases between them. The CDR3 DNA sequence: TGTGCCTGGAGTTGGGTACTTAATGAAAAACTGTTTTTT. Translating gives CAWSWVLNEKLFF.

J is TRBJ2-2 and V is TRBV4-1; 10 bases are shared with TRBD1. There are 19 residues in the CDR3. Trimming cost V 3 bases and J 3 bases; bases outside gene matches: 13. CDR1 and CDR2 (germline): MGHRA, YSYEKL. The DNA of the CDR3 is TGCGCCAGCAGCCATCCGCCGGATCGGACAGGGGGATACACCGGGGAGCTGTTTTTT. Translating gives CASSHPPDRTGGYTGELFF.

The chain carries TRBV28 and TRBJ2-1; D not resolved. Trimming removed 3 bases from V and 10 bases from J, with 4 bases in between. This CDR3 is 10 amino acids long. Germline CDR1 is MDHEN and CDR2 is SYDVKM. CDR3 sequence (DNA): TGTGCCAGCAGTTTCCTCGAGCAGTTCTTC. Protein product: CASSFLEQFF.

The chain is built from TRBV5-4 and TRBJ2-5; 9 bases map to TRBD1. The CDR3 spans 14 residues. The germline V gene encodes CDR1 SGHNT and CDR2 YYREEE (reference sequence). The V and J ends lost 2 bases and 4 bases, in that order; junction bases with no gene match: 3. The chain's CDR3 is CASSFRTGAETQYF. The CDR3 DNA reads TGTGCCAGCAGCTTTCGGACAGGGGCAGAGACCCAGTACTTC.

The rearrangement uses TRBV30 and TRBJ1-2; 7 nucleotides line up with TRBD1. This CDR3 is 14 amino acids long. CDR1 is GTSNPN, CDR2 SVGIG, per germline (reference sequence). V lost 1 base to trimming and J lost 6 bases; unmatched junction nucleotides: 8. The CDR3 sequence: CAWSASGGWNGYTF. The CDR3, as DNA: TGTGCCTGGAGTGCCTCAGGGGGATGGAATGGCTACACCTTC.

This clone was recorded only once. The junction differs from germline at one of its ends, possibly a read error. The chain recombines TRBV9 with TRBJ2-2; TRBD1 matches at 7 bases. This CDR3 is built from 17 residues. Germline-derived CDR1 and CDR2 are SGDLS and YYNGEE. The CDR3 DNA sequence: TGTGCCACCAGCCGGGTGCCACAGGGGTACAACACCGGGGAGCTGTTTTTT. Its translation: CATSRVPQGYNTGELFF.

The gene calls are TRBV14 and TRBJ1-1; D is unclear. CDR3 length: 11 residues. Germline V gives CDR1 SGHDN, CDR2 FVKESK. Trimming took 0 bases from V and 11 from J, leaving 7 bases between them. For the CDR3, the DNA is TGTGCCAGCAGCCAAGATGTGATGGCTTTCTTT. This sequence encodes CASSQDVMAFF.